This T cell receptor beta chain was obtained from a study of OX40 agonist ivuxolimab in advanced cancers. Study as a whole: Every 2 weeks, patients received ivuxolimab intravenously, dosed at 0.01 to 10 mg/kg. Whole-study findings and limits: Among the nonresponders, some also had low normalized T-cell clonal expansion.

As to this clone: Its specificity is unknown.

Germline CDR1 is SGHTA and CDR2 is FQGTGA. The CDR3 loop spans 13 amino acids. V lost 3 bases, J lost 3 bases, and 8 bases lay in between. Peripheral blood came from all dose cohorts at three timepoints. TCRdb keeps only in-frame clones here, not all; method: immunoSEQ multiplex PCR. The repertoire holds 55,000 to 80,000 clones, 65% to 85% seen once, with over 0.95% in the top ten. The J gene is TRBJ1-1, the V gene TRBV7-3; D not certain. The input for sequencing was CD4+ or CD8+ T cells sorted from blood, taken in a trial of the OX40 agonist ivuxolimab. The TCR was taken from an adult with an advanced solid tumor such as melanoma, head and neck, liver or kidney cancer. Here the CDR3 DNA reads TGTGCCAGCAGCTTCGACGGATACACTGAAGCTTTCTTT. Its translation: CASSFDGYTEAFF.